This section outlines one TCR beta chain sequence together with its context. What it binds is unknown. The sample is drawn from a study of CD8 T cells in ankylosing spondylitis. Whole-study results and caveats: Earlier work had already found some motif variants in reactive arthritis synovial fluid and blood.

The V gene's germline CDR1 is SEHNR and CDR2 FQNEAQ (reference sequence). V was trimmed by 1 base and J by 7 bases, leaving 17 bases between them. CDR3 size: 16 residues. TCRdb used MiXCR to reprocess the 5' RACE reads, holding one entry per CDR3 protein. The sample has approximately 190,000 distinct CDR3 sequences, 10% to 15% seen once. The gene calls are TRBV7-9 and TRBJ2-1, with TRBD1 as a possible D gene (5 bases). This TCR derives from a female donor with ankylosing spondylitis or in good health (not recorded which). Sequencing was performed on blood, either unsorted or a sorted T cell fraction (not recorded which). For the CDR3, the DNA is TGTGCCAGCAGCTTAGGGGGTTCCAGGGCGGAAAATGAGCAGTTCTTC. Residues: CASSLGGSRAENEQFF.